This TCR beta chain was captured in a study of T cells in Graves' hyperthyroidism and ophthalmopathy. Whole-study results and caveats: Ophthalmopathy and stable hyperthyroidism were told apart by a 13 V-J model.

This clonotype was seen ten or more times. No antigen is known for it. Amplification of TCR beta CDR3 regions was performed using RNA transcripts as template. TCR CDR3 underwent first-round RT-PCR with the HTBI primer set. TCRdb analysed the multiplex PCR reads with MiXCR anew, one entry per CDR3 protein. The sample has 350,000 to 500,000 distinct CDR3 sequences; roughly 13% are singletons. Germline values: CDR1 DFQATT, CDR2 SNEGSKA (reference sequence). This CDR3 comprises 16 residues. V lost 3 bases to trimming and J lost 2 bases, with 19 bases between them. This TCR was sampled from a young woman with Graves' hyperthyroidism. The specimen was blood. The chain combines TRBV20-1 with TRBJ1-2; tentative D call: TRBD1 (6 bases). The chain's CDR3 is CSARDVGGTLNYGYTF. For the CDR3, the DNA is TGCAGTGCTAGGGATGTTGGGGGCACACTGAACTATGGCTACACCTTC.